This paragraph covers one TCR beta chain sequence. Its binding antigen is unknown. The input lacks base qualities; no much larger clone sits a single base away. The V and J ends are trimmed by 0 bases and 4 bases, leaving 25 bases between them. CDR1 and CDR2, per the germline V gene, are SGDLS and YYNGEE. The CDR3 measures 19 amino acids from cysteine to phenylalanine. The entry retains the CDR3 DNA only, 57 bases that are in frame from base 1. The sample is drawn from a study of neoadjuvant anti-PD-1 for oral cavity cancer (dated by TCRdb to the early 2020s). Study-level background: Three to four biweekly doses of nivolumab at 3 mg/kg were mostly administered to patients before curative-intent surgical resection. Under RECIST 1.1, patients with complete response, partial response or stable disease were classed as responders, and patients with progression were classed as non-responders. An approximately 30% response rate was observed in the parent correlative cohort, in which over 9 patients were included. Patients who did not progress were given a fourth nivolumab dose at about day 43 and had definitive surgical resection on days 50-56. The study at large found these results: Larger post-treatment sizes of preexisting intratumoral clones correlated with greater tumor shrinkage, suggesting expansion of preexisting clones contributed to response. Higher pretreatment blood Treg/Th17 ratios correlated with higher pretreatment blood TCRbeta clonality and lower post-treatment tumor TCRbeta clonality. TCR analyses included only a few patients per response group, and the authors called for larger cohorts for validation.

The time point label for this specimen denotes: after neoadjuvant nivolumab, at surgical resection. The patients had newly diagnosed stage II-IVA oral cavity squamous cell carcinoma and had not received any prior systemic or radiation treatment. The cohort was made up of patients with locally advanced, HPV-negative oral cavity squamous cell carcinoma. Samples were obtained from a longitudinal correlative study of a single-arm phase II trial of neoadjuvant nivolumab in oral cavity squamous cell carcinoma. Subject-matched pre- and post-treatment PBMCs and tumors from three responders and three non-responders were subjected to genomic DNA-based TCRbeta sequencing. Genomic DNA was isolated from tumor tissue using the Maxwell RSC DNA from Tissue kit. Tumor libraries used mostly roughly 4.6 ug of input genomic DNA for survey sequencing, with two replicates per sample. TCRbeta libraries were prepared with the immunoSEQ hsTCRbeta kit according to the manufacturer's instructions. The completed libraries were mixed into a single pool at 3 nM, then sequenced with an Illumina NovaSeq 6000 S4 flow cell. The authors' analysis ran thus. The immunoSEQ Analyzer handled quality control and preprocessing of the raw data. The analysis was limited to productive rearrangements, and each clonotype was defined by a unique CDR3 amino acid sequence. Repertoire clonality was estimated as the Gini-Simpson index, which was calculated using the R package tcR. Gini indices were compared with Student's t test, and associations with tumor size change were assessed by Pearson correlation. Drawn from immuneACCESS, this table holds only the in-frame rearrangements with V and J called that TCRdb kept. Clones are partly lost; checked studies trace under half to an unresolved V gene and leave the rest unexplained. Clone size and V and J calls were adopted from that table, with D and trimming inferred from the DNA. The sample yields 23,000 or so clones; 26% were counted once. The biggest ten clones account for approximately 16% of the sample.

This clonotype was sampled from a person aged 35 to 85 with oral cavity squamous cell carcinoma. The chain couples TRBV9 to TRBJ1-2, with TRBD1 perhaps the D gene, on 6 matching bases. The material was tumor tissue, obtained after nivolumab (anti-PD-1) treatment. The CDR3 region: CASSVGIIGTWTPGYGYTF. The DNA sequence is given as TGTGCCAGCAGCGTAGGAATTATAGGGACATGGACCCCCGGCTATGGCTACACCTTC.